This passage covers 20 T cell receptor beta chains from one sample sequenced in a study of T cell responses to AZD1222 COVID-19 vaccine. Some clones are missing from TCRdb's copy, which holds only in-frame ones; the method was immunoSEQ multiplex PCR. The sample holds 130,000 or so clones; approximately 85% are singletons and the top ten take 5% to 6%. This specimen consisted of peripheral blood, obtained 28 days after the second AZD1222 dose. These receptors were obtained from an adult who received the AZD1222 COVID-19 vaccine.

The chain is built from TRBV27 and TRBJ2-7, with D perhaps matching TRBD1 (5 bases). CDR3 size: 15 residues. V lost 9 bases and J lost 3, with 21 bases in between. CDR1 and CDR2 (germline): MNHEY, SMNVEV (reference sequence). CDR3 sequence reads: CASSGLQGTNYEQYF. The CDR3 region has the DNA TGTGCCAGTTCCGGATTGCAGGGTACGAACTACGAGCAGTACTTC.

The V gene is TRBV3-1 (or the pseudogene TRBV3-2), the J gene TRBJ2-3; TRBD1 matches at 7 bases. With 3 bases clipped from V and 0 bases from J, the junction kept 12 bases outside the gene matches. Germline-derived CDR1 and CDR2 are LGHDT and YNNKEL (reference sequence). The CDR3 has 18 amino acids. CDR3 sequence reads: CASSQKMGTARSTDTQYF. Here the CDR3 DNA reads TGTGCCAGCAGCCAGAAAATGGGGACAGCAAGAAGCACAGATACGCAGTATTTT.

CDR3 coding DNA: TGTGCCACCAGCACCCGACTAACCAACACAGATACGCAGTATTTT. Translating it yields CATSTRLTNTDTQYF. The V gene is TRBV15, the J gene TRBJ2-3, with D maybe TRBD2 (5 bases). This CDR3 is 15 amino acids long. Trimming pared 4 bases from V and 2 bases from J, leaving 13 bases between. The germline CDR1 and CDR2 sequences are LNHNV and YYDKDF (reference sequence).

This chain uses TRBV2 with TRBJ1-2, with 8 bases aligning to TRBD1. CDR1 is SNHLY and CDR2 is FYNNEI in the germline V gene. The CDR3 contains 11 residues. J lost 5 bases, V lost 8 bases, and 1 base had no gene match. CDR3 in DNA: TGTGCCAGCCGGACAGGGTATGGCTACACCTTC. This translates into CASRTGYGYTF.

The rearrangement uses TRBV4-1 and TRBJ2-7, with 7 bases identical to TRBD1. Germline CDR1 MGHRA, CDR2 YSYEKL. With V trimmed by 4 bases and J by 0 bases, 9 bases remained unmatched. The CDR3 is made up of 16 amino acids. This CDR3 is CASSRTWTGYSYEQYF. CDR3 sequence (DNA): TGCGCCAGCAGCCGAACATGGACAGGCTACTCCTACGAGCAGTACTTC.

As to this clone: This same CDR3 is encoded by further DNA sequences in the sample. The genes are TRBV19 and TRBJ1-1; TRBD1 might be the D (6 bases). Trimming removed 3 bases from V and 1 base from J, with 6 bases in between. Germline CDR1 LNHDA, CDR2 SQIVND (reference sequence). This CDR3 contains 13 residues. CDR3 coding DNA: TGTGCCAGTAGTATCAGGGGGAACACTGAAGCTTTCTTT. This codes for CASSIRGNTEAFF. Together with reference TRBV19 and TRBJ1-1, the CDR3 gives the full variable domain: DGGITQSPKYLFRKEGQNVTLSCEQNLNHDAMYWYRQDPGQGLRLIYYSQIVNDFQKGDIAEGYSVSREKKESFPLTVTSAQKNPTAFYLCASSIRGNTEAFFGQGTRLTVV.

The V and J genes are TRBV12-3 or TRBV12-4 and TRBJ2-1; D is unresolved. This CDR3 contains 13 residues. Trimming removed 1 base from V and 6 bases from J, with 7 bases in between. CDR3 region: CASSLGLLNEQFF. The CDR3 nucleotides are TGTGCCAGCAGTTTAGGCCTTCTCAATGAGCAGTTCTTC.

This clone was seen once. V is TRBV18 and J is TRBJ2-5; 9 nucleotides align to TRBD1. Looked up from germline, CDR1 is KGHSH and CDR2 is LQKENI. This CDR3 region has 15 residues. V lost 0 bases to trimming and J lost 3 bases; unmatched junction nucleotides: 2. For the CDR3, the DNA is TGTGCCAGCTCACCACCTTGGACAGGGGAAGAGACCCAGTACTTC. Protein sequence: CASSPPWTGEETQYF.

The rearrangement uses TRBV28 and TRBJ2-1, with D maybe TRBD2 (6 bases). Germline CDR1 and CDR2: MDHEN and SYDVKM. The CDR3 consists of 16 residues. V was pared by 5 bases and J by 4 bases, with 18 bases between. For the CDR3, the DNA is TGTGCCAGCAGTCAGCGCCCAAGCGGGTATTACAATGAGCAGTTCTTC. Protein sequence: CASSQRPSGYYNEQFF.

The rearrangement joins TRBV11-2 to TRBJ1-4; unclear D gene. The germline gives CDR1 SGHAT, CDR2 FQNNGV. The germline V and J ends were trimmed by 1 base and 3 bases, with 6 bases remaining between them. The length of the CDR3 is 14 residues. The CDR3 reads CASSLGSPNEKLFF. CDR3 sequence (DNA): TGTGCCAGCAGCTTAGGCAGCCCTAATGAAAAACTGTTTTTT.

The gene calls are TRBV19 and TRBJ2-2; D might be TRBD1 (5 bases). The CDR3 consists of 12 residues. The V gene's germline CDR1 is LNHDA and CDR2 SQIVND (reference sequence). The DNA for the CDR3 is TGTGCAGCCACAGGTTCCCCCGGGGAGCTGTTTTTT. This gives the protein CAATGSPGELFF.

The V gene is TRBV9, the J gene TRBJ2-3; weak D call: TRBD2 (6 bases). Trimming removed 5 bases at V and 2 bases at J, with 15 bases between. Looked up from germline, CDR1 is SGDLS and CDR2 is YYNGEE. The length of the CDR3 is 15 residues. This chain's CDR3 is CASRGRSGSTDTQYF. The CDR3 region has the DNA TGTGCCAGCAGGGGGCGAAGCGGGTCCACAGATACGCAGTATTTT.

The J gene is TRBJ1-5, the V gene TRBV19, with D uncertain. Trimming stripped 5 bases from V and 0 bases from J, with 14 bases between. Germline assignment: CDR1 LNHDA and CDR2 SQIVND (reference sequence). The CDR3 consists of 16 residues. The CDR3 DNA follows: TGTGCCAGTAGTCCGGCAGTGAGATATAGCAATCAGCCCCAGCATTTT. Its translation: CASSPAVRYSNQPQHF.

This clone has a handful of counts. The rearrangement uses TRBV9 and TRBJ1-2; D is uncertain. V was pared by 4 bases and J by 5 bases, with 15 bases between. This CDR3 contains 14 residues. Germline V gene data show CDR1 as SGDLS and CDR2 as YYNGEE. CDR3 DNA: TGTGCCAGCAGCCCCGAGGCCAGCTCATATGGCTACACCTTC. Its protein is CASSPEASSYGYTF.

At least ten counts were recorded for this clone. At the DNA level, this CDR3 is encoded by other sequences in the same sample as well. The V gene is TRBV5-1, the J gene TRBJ1-3; D uncertain. From germline, CDR1 is SGHRS and CDR2 YFSETQ. Trimming shortened V by 3 bases and J by 0 bases, and 10 bases separated the two germline ends. The CDR3 has 15 amino acids. The CDR3 loop reads CASSSGLSSGNTIYF. As DNA, the CDR3 is TGCGCCAGCAGCTCTGGACTGAGCTCTGGAAACACCATATATTTT.

V gene TRBV4-2 combines with J gene TRBJ2-1; 9 bases are a match to TRBD2. Germline trimming cut 0 bases from V and 3 bases from J; bases unmatched to any gene: 15. The CDR3 is made up of 20 amino acids. Germline V gene sequence: CDR1 LGHNA, CDR2 YNFKEQ. CDR3 in DNA: TGTGCCAGCAGCCAAGAGGGGCCTAGCGGGGCCGCGGGTTTCTACAATGAGCAGTTCTTC. It specifies CASSQEGPSGAAGFYNEQFF.

The genes are TRBV28 and TRBJ1-1; the D gene is possibly TRBD1 (6 bases). V was clipped by 7 bases and J by 4 bases, with 16 bases between them. Per the germline V gene, CDR1 is MDHEN and CDR2 is SYDVKM. CDR3 length: 14 amino acids. The CDR3 bases are TGTGCCAGCAATCCCGGACAGCTATTCACTGAAGCTTTCTTT. It is translated as CASNPGQLFTEAFF.

DNA for the CDR3: TGTGCCAGCAGTTGGACAGGGTATCAGCCCCAGCATTTT. Translation gives CASSWTGYQPQHF. The rearrangement uses TRBV6-5 and TRBJ1-5, with 8 bases lining up with TRBD1. V lost 4 bases and J lost 5; bases outside the gene matches: 1. CDR1 is MNHEY, CDR2 SVGAGI, per germline. The CDR3 totals 13 residues.

The chain joins TRBV24-1 to TRBJ1-1, with 8 positions matching TRBD1. Looked up from germline, CDR1 is KGHDR and CDR2 is SFDVKD. V shed 7 bases, J shed 3 bases, and the junction held 9 bases outside the gene matches. CDR3 size: 15 residues. CDR3 DNA: TGTGCCACCAGGGCAGGGGGCGGTGGGGACACTGAAGCTTTCTTT. It codes for CATRAGGGGDTEAFF.

The genes are TRBV11-2 and TRBJ2-7; 7 bases are shared with TRBD1. The trim removed 5 bases at V and 4 bases at J, leaving 11 bases unmatched. The CDR3 has 15 residues. Germline CDR1 is SGHAT and CDR2 is FQNNGV. CDR3 in DNA: TGTGCCAGCAGCCAGAACCGGGACAGCTCTTACGAGCAGTACTTC. Its protein is CASSQNRDSSYEQYF.